These 31 T cell receptor beta chains came from one sample sequenced in a study of monozygotic twins with cystic fibrosis. Some clones are missing from TCRdb's copy, which holds only in-frame ones; the method was immunoSEQ multiplex PCR. The data hold some 22,000 clones, with over 95% observed a single time. The source material was blood. Source of these receptors: a girl aged 10-17 years with cystic fibrosis.

The chain joins TRBV7-8 to TRBJ2-7, with a tentative D call TRBD1 (6 bases). The CDR3 runs to 15 residues. V lost 5 bases and J lost 4, with 18 bases in between. Germline CDR1 and CDR2: SGHVS and FQNEAQ. The CDR3: CASSRTGTRGYEQYV. Here the CDR3 DNA reads TGTGCCAGCAGCCGAACCGGGACACGGGGATACGAGCAGTACGTC.

CDR3 DNA: TGTGCCAGCAGCCCAGAGCCCCGGCGCAGAAGCATGAACACTGAAGCTTTCTTT. Translated: CASSPEPRRRSMNTEAFF. The chain couples TRBV7-9 to TRBJ1-1; D gene uncertain. With 5 bases removed from V and 0 bases from J, the gap between germline ends came to 22 bases. This CDR3 spans 18 amino acids. The germline V gene encodes CDR1 SEHNR and CDR2 FQNEAQ (reference sequence).

The chain combines TRBV7-2 with TRBJ1-1; TRBD1 matches 11 bases. Germline V gene data show CDR1 as SGHTA and CDR2 as FQGNSA. The ends lost 5 bases at V and 8 bases at J; junction bases unmatched: 10. The CDR3 runs to 15 residues. The CDR3 DNA sequence: TGTGCCAGCAGCCCGCAAATCGGGACAGGGGGGGAAGCTTTCTTT. As protein: CASSPQIGTGGEAFF.

Written as DNA, the CDR3 is TGTGCCAGCAGCTTATCCGCTAGCTCCTACAATGAGCAGTTCTTC. Amino acid sequence: CASSLSASSYNEQFF. J is TRBJ2-1 and V is TRBV7-2; D unresolved. This CDR3 has 15 residues. Deletions cut 2 bases from V and 0 bases from J, with 8 bases between. Germline V lookup: CDR1 SGHTA, CDR2 FQGNSA. Full variable domain (rest looked up from reference TRBV7-2 and TRBJ2-1): GAGVSQSPSNKVTEKGKDVELRCDPISGHTALYWYRQSLGQGLEFLIYFQGNSAPDKSGLPSDRFSAERTGGSVSTLTIQRTQQEDSAVYLCASSLSASSYNEQFFGPGTRLTVL.

The chain combines TRBV19 with TRBJ1-1; D is unresolved. The CDR3 totals 13 residues. V lost 5 bases, J lost 5 bases, and 12 bases lay in between. Germline V lookup: CDR1 LNHDA, CDR2 SQIVND (reference sequence). Here the CDR3 reads CASSLRRETEAFF. The CDR3 nucleotides read TGTGCCAGTAGTTTACGCCGGGAAACTGAAGCTTTCTTT.

This clone was observed a single time. This chain joins TRBV6-1 and TRBJ2-2; 12 bases are a match to TRBD2. With 4 bases clipped from V and 4 bases from J, the junction kept 4 bases outside the gene matches. The CDR3 runs to 16 residues. The germline V gene encodes CDR1 MNHNS and CDR2 SASEGT. In DNA form, the CDR3 reads TGTGCCAGCAGTGCCCTAGCGGGGGGGGCCACCGGGGAGCTGTTTTTT. Translating gives CASSALAGGATGELFF.

This clone was observed once. The chain recombines TRBV27 with TRBJ2-1; D unresolved. Germline CDR1 MNHEY, CDR2 SMNVEV (reference sequence). V shed 7 bases and J shed 2 bases, with 9 bases lying between them. The length of the CDR3 is 13 residues. This CDR3 reads CASKSIPYNEQFF. The CDR3 DNA reads as TGTGCCAGCAAGAGTATCCCCTACAATGAGCAGTTCTTC.

The chain employs TRBV27 and TRBJ2-5; D gene unclear. This CDR3 is 11 amino acids long. Germline V lookup: CDR1 MNHEY, CDR2 SMNVEV (reference sequence). Between the trimmed V and J ends, which lost 8 bases and 2 bases, there was a span of 6 bases. The CDR3 nucleotides read TGTGCCAGCGGAGAACAAGAGACCCAGTACTTC. It yields the protein CASGEQETQYF.

The V gene is TRBV9, the J gene TRBJ2-2, with unresolved D. The V gene lost 0 bases and the J gene lost 5 bases, with 8 bases spanning the gap. This CDR3 contains 14 residues. Germline lookup yields CDR1 SGDLS and CDR2 YYNGEE. CDR3 protein: CASSVGVGTGELFF. CDR3 in DNA: TGTGCCAGCAGCGTAGGAGTCGGGACCGGGGAGCTGTTTTTT.

V is TRBV7-9 and J is TRBJ2-2; D is uncertain. Germline-derived CDR1 and CDR2 are SEHNR and FQNEAQ (reference sequence). V dropped 2 bases and J dropped 1 base, with 5 bases sitting between them. This CDR3 has 14 residues. In nucleotides, the CDR3 is TGTGCCAGCAGCTTATCAGGGAACACCGGGGAGCTGTTTTTT. Translation gives CASSLSGNTGELFF.

The CDR3 region has the DNA TGTGCCAGCAGTTTATCGGTGATAGCGGTGGCCTACGAGCAGTACTTC. Encoded protein: CASSLSVIAVAYEQYF. The chain joins TRBV27 to TRBJ2-7, with D maybe TRBD2 (6 bases). Germline V gene sequence: CDR1 MNHEY, CDR2 SMNVEV (reference sequence). This CDR3 has 16 residues. Trimming removed 0 bases at V and 2 bases at J, with 14 bases between.

The chain joins TRBV5-1 to TRBJ1-4, with 9 bases that match TRBD1. Trimming removed 4 bases from V and 7 bases from J; junction bases left unmatched: 8. Germline V gene sequence: CDR1 SGHRS, CDR2 YFSETQ. The CDR3 has 15 amino acids. As DNA, the CDR3 is TGCGCCAGCAGCCCCACCGGGACAGGGTTTGAAAAACTGTTTTTT. Its translation: CASSPTGTGFEKLFF.

To note about this clone: At one boundary the junction diverges from the germline segment, which might be a read error. The chain employs TRBV9 and TRBJ2-3, with D possibly matching TRBD2 (5 bases). The CDR3 sequence is 13 residues long. Germline lookup yields CDR1 SGDLS and CDR2 YYNGEE. Here the CDR3 DNA reads TGTGCCAGCAGCGCGGCTAGCATAGATACGCAGTATTTT. This gives the protein CASSAASIDTQYF.

This clone has just a few counts. The chain has TRBV18 and TRBJ1-2, with unresolved D. The CDR3 totals 14 residues. Trimming shortened V by 4 bases and J by 4 bases, and 13 bases separated the two germline ends. Per the germline V gene, CDR1 is KGHSH and CDR2 is LQKENI. CDR3 nucleotide sequence: TGTGCCAGCTCACGGGGTACAGTGGGCTATGGCTACACCTTC. Protein sequence: CASSRGTVGYGYTF.

The chain uses TRBV7-9 and TRBJ2-5; 7 bases match TRBD2. Germline CDR1 and CDR2: SEHNR and FQNEAQ (reference sequence). The CDR3 is made up of 15 amino acids. The ends lost 5 bases at V and 3 bases at J; junction bases unmatched: 9. The CDR3 nucleotides are TGTGCCAGCAGCCCGATGGGAGGGCCGGAAGAGACCCAGTACTTC. Translation: CASSPMGGPEETQYF.

This sequence joins TRBV5-1 and TRBJ1-1; D gene uncertain. The V and J ends lost 3 bases and 2 bases respectively, with 11 bases between them. Germline-derived CDR1 and CDR2 are SGHRS and YFSETQ. The CDR3 contains 14 residues. CDR3 bases: TGCGCCAGCAGCTCTTCACGTTCAAACACTGAAGCTTTCTTT. Protein sequence: CASSSSRSNTEAFF. Together with reference TRBV5-1 and TRBJ1-1, the CDR3 gives the full variable domain: KAGVTQTPRYLIKTRGQQVTLSCSPISGHRSVSWYQQTPGQGLQFLFEYFSETQRNKGNFPGRFSGRQFSNSRSEMNVSTLELGDSALYLCASSSSRSNTEAFFGQGTRLTVV.

This clone was recorded once. This rearrangement joins TRBV27 to TRBJ2-5; TRBD2 is a possible D gene (6 bases). V was trimmed by 6 bases and J by 1 base, leaving 12 bases between them. Germline values: CDR1 MNHEY, CDR2 SMNVEV (reference sequence). The CDR3 extends over 14 amino acids. The DNA of the CDR3 is TGTGCCAGCAGCCGGGACTGGGGCCAAGAGACCCAGTACTTC. Residues: CASSRDWGQETQYF.

This chain connects TRBV5-1 to TRBJ2-5; possibly TRBD1 for D (5 bases). This CDR3 region has 15 residues. V shed 0 bases and J shed 3 bases, with 12 bases lying between them. Germline V CDR1 and CDR2: SGHRS, YFSETQ. As DNA, the CDR3 is TGCGCCAGCAGCTTGGCCGCGGCAGGGAAAGAGACCCAGTACTTC. This encodes CASSLAAAGKETQYF. Variable domain in full (rest from reference TRBV5-1 and TRBJ2-5): KAGVTQTPRYLIKTRGQQVTLSCSPISGHRSVSWYQQTPGQGLQFLFEYFSETQRNKGNFPGRFSGRQFSNSRSEMNVSTLELGDSALYLCASSLAAAGKETQYFGPGTRLLVL.

The chain has TRBV9 and TRBJ1-2; no clear D. The CDR3 sequence is 13 residues long. Between the trimmed V and J ends, which lost 0 bases and 1 base, there was a span of 4 bases. The germline CDR1 and CDR2 sequences are SGDLS and YYNGEE. The CDR3 spells CASSVDSNYGYTF. Here the CDR3 DNA reads TGTGCCAGCAGCGTAGACAGTAACTATGGCTACACCTTC.

This clone was detected a few times. The rearrangement uses TRBV19 and TRBJ1-4; the match to TRBD1 covers 7 bases. Germline trimming cut 4 bases from V and 2 bases from J; bases unmatched to any gene: 1. CDR1 LNHDA and CDR2 SQIVND come from the germline V gene (reference sequence). The CDR3 is 14 amino acids. The CDR3 loop reads CASSTTGTNEKLFF. As DNA, the CDR3 is TGTGCCAGTAGTACGACAGGGACTAATGAAAAACTGTTTTTT. The whole variable domain, remainder taken from reference TRBV19 and TRBJ1-4, is DGGITQSPKYLFRKEGQNVTLSCEQNLNHDAMYWYRQDPGQGLRLIYYSQIVNDFQKGDIAEGYSVSREKKESFPLTVTSAQKNPTAFYLCASSTTGTNEKLFFGSGTQLSVL.

DNA for the CDR3: TGTGCCAGCAGCTTAGACAGGAACACTGAAGCTTTCTTT. This codes for CASSLDRNTEAFF. The chain uses TRBV11-2 and TRBJ1-1; D uncertain. The CDR3 is made up of 13 amino acids. V gave up 0 bases and J gave up 1 base, with 3 bases separating them. Germline assignment: CDR1 SGHAT and CDR2 FQNNGV. Looking up the rest from reference TRBV11-2 and TRBJ1-1 gives the full variable domain: EAGVAQSPRYKIIEKRQSVAFWCNPISGHATLYWYQQILGQGPKLLIQFQNNGVVDDSQLPKDRFSAERLKGVDSTLKIQPAKLEDSAVYLCASSLDRNTEAFFGQGTRLTVV.

The CDR3 region has the DNA TGTGCCAGCAGTTACTCTCCTAGCGGTAGGGAGACCCAGTACTTC. Amino acids: CASSYSPSGRETQYF. The rearrangement uses TRBV6-5 and TRBJ2-5, with 7 bases fitting TRBD2. The CDR3 has 15 amino acids. Germline V lookup: CDR1 MNHEY, CDR2 SVGAGI. V was clipped by 0 bases and J by 5 bases; unmatched bases: 6.

The chain uses TRBV2 and TRBJ2-1, with 8 bases fitting TRBD2. The V gene end was trimmed by 4 bases and the J gene end by 5 bases; junction bases not matched to a gene: 7. This CDR3 has 15 amino acids. Per the germline V gene, CDR1 is SNHLY and CDR2 is FYNNEI. CDR3 protein: CASSVGLAGNNEQFF. The CDR3 nucleotides are TGTGCCAGCAGTGTTGGACTAGCCGGTAACAATGAGCAGTTCTTC. The full variable domain, in which reference TRBV2 and TRBJ2-1 provide the parts outside the CDR3, is EPEVTQTPSHQVTQMGQEVILRCVPISNHLYFYWYRQILGQKVEFLVSFYNNEISEKSEIFDDQFSVERPDGSNFTLKIRSTKLEDSAMYFCASSVGLAGNNEQFFGPGTRLTVL.

CDR3 bases: TGTGCCAGCAGTGAAGCGGGAGGGGGAAACGAGCAGTACTTC. This translates into CASSEAGGGNEQYF. V and J are TRBV6-4 and TRBJ2-7, with 10 bases that match TRBD2. Losses at the gene ends were 3 bases for V and 5 bases for J; bases not matched to a gene: 4. The germline CDR1 and CDR2 sequences are MRHNA and SNTAGT. The CDR3 runs to 14 residues.

The genes are TRBV29-1 and TRBJ1-1, with TRBD1 matching over 10 bases. Germline-derived CDR1 and CDR2 are SQVTM and ANQGSEA. Trimming at V came to 7 bases and at J to 5 bases, leaving 4 bases not matched to a gene. The CDR3 contains 12 residues. This CDR3 reads CSATGGKTEAFF. The CDR3 coding sequence is TGCAGCGCGACAGGGGGCAAGACTGAAGCTTTCTTT.

The V and J genes are TRBV2 and TRBJ1-4; D might be TRBD1 (5 bases). Trimming shortened V by 6 bases and J by 8 bases, and 7 bases separated the two germline ends. This CDR3 is built from 11 residues. Germline assignment: CDR1 SNHLY and CDR2 FYNNEI. The CDR3 nucleotides are TGTGCCAGCAGATGGGGGGAAAAACTGTTTTTT. Residues: CASRWGEKLFF.

This rearrangement joins TRBV5-1 to TRBJ2-5, with 10 bases aligning to TRBD2. Germline trimming cut 3 bases from V and 5 bases from J; bases unmatched to any gene: 10. The CDR3 is made up of 16 amino acids. The germline V gene has CDR1 SGHRS and CDR2 YFSETQ. Here the CDR3 DNA reads TGCGCCAGCAGCTCCCGACTAGCGGGTGGTGGGGAGACCCAGTACTTC. It is translated as CASSSRLAGGGETQYF.

The DNA for the CDR3 is TGCAGTGCCGTACCCACGGAGACCCAGTACTTC. It is translated as CSAVPTETQYF. The chain carries TRBV20-1 and TRBJ2-5, with D uncertain. The CDR3 is 11 amino acids. Germline CDR1 reads DFQATT; CDR2 reads SNEGSKA (reference sequence). V was trimmed by 6 bases and J by 5 bases, leaving 10 bases between them.

This chain uses TRBV28 with TRBJ1-2, with D perhaps TRBD1 (5 bases). CDR3 length: 15 amino acids. V lost 2 bases and J 4 bases, leaving 14 bases between the germline ends. Germline V gives CDR1 MDHEN, CDR2 SYDVKM. CDR3 nucleotides: TGTGCCAGCAGTTTACCTTCGACAGCTGCCTATGGCTACACCTTC. This gives the protein CASSLPSTAAYGYTF.

The rearrangement joins TRBV9 to TRBJ2-2; TRBD1 is a possible D gene (6 bases). The V end lost 4 bases, the J end lost 4 bases, and 14 bases lay between the germline ends. The CDR3 sequence is 15 residues long. Germline CDR1 and CDR2: SGDLS and YYNGEE. The CDR3 nucleotides are TGTGCCAGCAGCCTTGACAGGACGGGCACCGGGGAGCTGTTTTTT. Protein sequence: CASSLDRTGTGELFF.

The chain carries TRBV27 and TRBJ2-1; D uncertain. With 1 base removed from V and 7 bases from J, the gap between germline ends came to 5 bases. CDR1 is MNHEY, CDR2 SMNVEV, per germline (reference sequence). CDR3 length: 12 residues. CDR3 sequence reads: CASSLLGNEQFF. The DNA of the CDR3 is TGTGCCAGCAGTTTATTAGGGAATGAGCAGTTCTTC.